This TCR beta chain was observed in a study of T-cell reconstitution after alpha-beta-depleted transplantation in children. A word on this clonotype: Antigen unknown.

Unmatched junction bases numbered 10, after V lost 1 base and J lost 5 bases. This CDR3 region has 17 residues. CDR1 LGHNT and CDR2 FRNRAP come from the germline V gene. General study findings and limits: The authors attributed T-cell counts and diversity one year after transplant mostly to newly produced T cells. Some patients' high day-60 TCRbeta diversity was attributed to recipient cells surviving conditioning. Reportedly, alpha-beta T cells present about two months post-transplant originated from several hundred expanded clones of graft origin.

Preparation of the TCRbeta library used unique molecular identifiers. TCRdb itself ran the PCR reads through MiXCR, one entry per CDR3 protein. The sample has fewer than 1 million distinct CDR3 sequences; about 15% are singletons. The sequences come from PBMCs, mostly from graft donor cells, collected 360 days after TCRalphabeta/CD19-depleted stem cell transplant. The TCR originated in a male patient under 18 who had a stem cell transplant for acute lymphoblastic leukemia, so the T cells may come from the graft donor. This rearrangement joins TRBV12-5 to TRBJ2-7; 11 nucleotides agree with TRBD2. CDR3 loop: CASGLGPTSGSCHEQYF. In DNA form, the CDR3 reads TGTGCTAGTGGTTTGGGGCCAACTAGCGGGAGTTGCCACGAGCAGTACTTC. Full variable domain (missing parts from reference TRBV12-5 and TRBJ2-7): DARVTQTPRHKVTEMGQEVTMRCQPILGHNTVFWYRQTMMQGLELLAYFRNRAPLDDSGMPKDRFSAEMPDATLATLKIQPSEPRDSAVYFCASGLGPTSGSCHEQYFGPGTRLTVT.